The 17 T cell receptor beta chains presented below share a single source sample, sequenced in a study of OX40 agonist ivuxolimab in advanced cancers. Repertoires were generated with immunoSEQ multiplex PCR, while TCRdb's copy carries only in-frame clones and drops some. The sample consists of some 50,000 clones, over 80% of them appearing once. The source was CD4+ or CD8+ T cells sorted from blood, collected in a trial of the OX40 agonist ivuxolimab. These receptors were obtained from an adult with an advanced solid tumor such as melanoma, head and neck, liver or kidney cancer.

The rearrangement links TRBV6-5 to TRBJ1-5, with D tentatively TRBD1 (5 bases). Germline V CDR1 and CDR2: MNHEY, SVGAGI. This CDR3 is built from 15 residues. V was clipped by 6 bases and J by 4 bases, with 16 bases between them. The CDR3: CASRLGVTQNQPQHF. The CDR3 DNA reads TGTGCCAGCAGGCTGGGGGTCACCCAAAATCAGCCCCAGCATTTT.

This chain uses TRBV6-6 with TRBJ1-1; D is perhaps TRBD1 (6 bases). Germline V gene lookup returns CDR1 MNHNY and CDR2 SVGAGI (reference sequence). V was cut by 3 bases and J by 8 bases, with 7 bases left in between. The CDR3 is made up of 11 amino acids. CDR3 region: CASSYDREAFF. CDR3 sequence (DNA): TGTGCCAGCAGTTATGACAGGGAAGCTTTCTTT.

V and J are TRBV5-4 and TRBJ2-1; D tentatively reads TRBD1 or TRBD2 (5 bases each). The germline V gene has CDR1 SGHNT and CDR2 YYREEE (reference sequence). The CDR3 consists of 16 residues. Trimming removed 2 bases at V and 0 bases at J, with 12 bases between. CDR3 residues: CASSFGGTSSYNEQFF. DNA for the CDR3: TGTGCCAGCAGCTTCGGTGGGACCTCCTCCTACAATGAGCAGTTCTTC.

V is TRBV7-9 and J is TRBJ2-7; tentative D call: TRBD2 (6 bases). V lost 5 bases, J lost 0 bases, and 20 bases lay in between. The germline gives CDR1 SEHNR, CDR2 FQNEAQ (reference sequence). This CDR3 is 17 amino acids long. The chain's CDR3 is CASSQEKAGLASYEQYF. DNA of the CDR3: TGTGCCAGCAGCCAAGAGAAGGCGGGATTGGCCTCCTACGAGCAGTACTTC.

This clone has just a few counts. The rearrangement joins TRBV6-5 to TRBJ1-5; D uncertain. Per germline, CDR1 MNHEY and CDR2 SVGAGI. V was pared by 4 bases and J by 3 bases, with 7 bases between. The CDR3 totals 13 residues. The DNA for the CDR3 is TGTGCCAGCAGTTTCGGGAACAATCAGCCCCAGCATTTT. Its protein is CASSFGNNQPQHF.

This clone was seen only a few times. Germline and junction disagree at one end, which may indicate a read error. V usage is TRBV19 and J usage is TRBJ1-5, with D perhaps TRBD1 (5 bases). CDR1 is LNHDA, CDR2 SQIVND, per germline (reference sequence). The CDR3 runs to 14 residues. Here the CDR3 DNA reads TGTGCCAGTAGTGTAGACAGCACAAATCAGCCCCAGCATTTT. Encoded protein: CASSVDSTNQPQHF.

V is TRBV30 and J is TRBJ1-1, with a tentative D call TRBD1 (5 bases). V was pared by 1 base and J by 1 base, with 7 bases between. Germline V gene data show CDR1 as GTSNPN and CDR2 as SVGIG (reference sequence). This CDR3 has 13 residues. The CDR3 DNA sequence: TGTGCCTGGAGTGAAGACAGGAACACTGAAGCTTTCTTT. Residues: CAWSEDRNTEAFF. The variable domain in full, with the rest retrieved from reference TRBV30 and TRBJ1-1, is SQTIHQWPATLVQPVGSPLSLECTVEGTSNPNLYWYRQAAGRGLQLLFYSVGIGQISSEVPQNLSASRPQDRQFILSSKKLLLSDSGFYLCAWSEDRNTEAFFGQGTRLTVV.

CDR3 coding DNA: TGTGCCAGCAGGAAACGTCTGAGCGGGAACCCAGATACGCAGTATTTT. This translates into CASRKRLSGNPDTQYF. The chain recombines TRBV27 with TRBJ2-3; 7 bases align to TRBD2. Germline CDR1 is MNHEY and CDR2 is SMNVEV (reference sequence). V trimming: 6 bases; J trimming: 4 bases; junction bases outside the gene matches: 13. This CDR3 spans 16 amino acids.

This rearrangement joins TRBV19 to TRBJ1-2; 10 nucleotides match TRBD1. J was trimmed by 8 bases and V by 7 bases; bases with no gene match: 7. Looked up from germline, CDR1 is LNHDA and CDR2 is SQIVND (reference sequence). The CDR3 length is 13 residues. CDR3 sequence (DNA): TGTGCCAGTATGAGGGGGACAGGGGAAGGCTACACCTTC. Translating gives CASMRGTGEGYTF.

This chain links TRBV29-1 with TRBJ2-2; no clear D. V lost 4 bases, J lost 1 base, and 19 bases lay in between. The CDR3 spans 17 residues. CDR1 and CDR2 from the germline V gene are SQVTM and ANQGSEA. CDR3 amino acids: CSVVINRVHLNTGELFF. As DNA, the CDR3 is TGCAGCGTTGTTATCAATCGGGTACACCTGAACACCGGGGAGCTGTTTTTT.

This chain uses TRBV15 with TRBJ1-3, with 7 bases fitting TRBD1. The CDR3 length is 18 residues. Losses at the gene ends were 1 base for V and 0 bases for J; bases not matched to a gene: 9. CDR1 LNHNV and CDR2 YYDKDF come from the germline V gene (reference sequence). The CDR3 spells CATSRALNRGLSGNTIYF. The CDR3 DNA follows: TGTGCCACCAGCAGAGCCCTTAACAGGGGCCTCTCTGGAAACACCATATATTTT.

This clone was found a few times. This chain joins TRBV18 and TRBJ1-1, with D hard to call. The germline gives CDR1 KGHSH, CDR2 LQKENI. V lost 5 bases and J lost 4, with 11 bases in between. The CDR3 has 13 amino acids. The CDR3 is CASSRRETTEAFF. In nucleotides, the CDR3 is TGTGCCAGCTCAAGAAGGGAGACCACTGAAGCTTTCTTT. Combining the CDR3 with reference TRBV18 and TRBJ1-1 gives the whole variable domain NAGVMQNPRHLVRRRGQEARLRCSPMKGHSHVYWYRQLPEEGLKFMVYLQKENIIDESGMPKERFSAEFPKEGPSILRIQQVVRGDSAAYFCASSRRETTEAFFGQGTRLTVV.

The chain carries TRBV18 and TRBJ1-2, with D possibly matching TRBD1 (5 bases). The CDR3 extends over 12 amino acids. V dropped 2 bases and J dropped 7 bases, with 8 bases sitting between them. Germline V CDR1 and CDR2: KGHSH, LQKENI. CDR3 nucleotides: TGTGCCAGCTCACCAAGGACAAGTGGCTACACCTTC. Translation: CASSPRTSGYTF.

The chain recombines TRBV11-1 with TRBJ2-1, with TRBD2 identical over 14 bases. The CDR3 contains 16 residues. Looked up from germline, CDR1 is SGHAT and CDR2 is FQDESV (reference sequence). Trimming took 4 bases from V and 8 from J; bases not matched to a gene: 7. This chain's CDR3 is CASSSGLAGAVYEQFF. The CDR3 nucleotides read TGTGCCAGCAGCTCGGGACTAGCGGGAGCGGTATATGAGCAGTTCTTC.

V usage is TRBV19 and J usage is TRBJ2-1, with D perhaps TRBD1 (5 bases). The V and J ends lost 1 base and 4 bases respectively, with 8 bases between them. From germline, CDR1 is LNHDA and CDR2 SQIVND (reference sequence). The CDR3 contains 14 residues. CDR3 coding DNA: TGTGCCAGTAGTATAGGGCGACAGTACAATGAGCAGTTCTTC. It codes for CASSIGRQYNEQFF.

The V and J genes are TRBV6-4 and TRBJ2-1; D unclear. The germline CDR1 and CDR2 sequences are MRHNA and SNTAGT. Between the trimmed V and J ends, which lost 0 bases and 5 bases, there was a span of 14 bases. CDR3 length: 16 residues. CDR3 coding DNA: TGTGCCAGCAGTGACTCGTTATGGATTACCCACAATGAGCAGTTCTTC. It encodes CASSDSLWITHNEQFF.

In its sample, this clone was seen a few times. The V and J genes are TRBV9 and TRBJ2-2; D is uncertain. Germline CDR1 reads SGDLS; CDR2 reads YYNGEE. The CDR3 runs 16 residues. V lost 0 bases, J lost 0 bases, and 9 bases lay in between. This CDR3 reads CASSVAEQTNTGELFF. The CDR3 DNA sequence: TGTGCCAGCAGCGTAGCTGAACAGACGAACACCGGGGAGCTGTTTTTT.